This record looks at one T cell receptor (beta chain) sequence and its context. Antigen unknown. The sample belongs to a study of T cell responses to AZD1222 COVID-19 vaccine. General study points: Clonal diversity may have been underestimated, and the donors were mostly white British, with more females than males. Only six people who got AZD1222 tested seropositive at baseline. The CD4 TCRs associated with vaccination extended across spike and predominated at 160-218 and 743-854.

Clones were sequenced by immunoSEQ multiplex PCR, and TCRdb holds only the in-frame ones, with some missing. This sample has around 67,000 clones; 84% occur once, and the top ten carry around 7.5%. This CDR3 has 14 amino acids. V was shortened by 3 bases and J by 2 bases, with 8 bases between the two germline ends. The germline V gene has CDR1 SGHTA and CDR2 FQGNSA. This clonotype originated in an adult in good health. The sample here was peripheral blood, taken on day 0 of AZD1222 vaccination. The rearrangement uses TRBV7-2 and TRBJ1-5, with a tentative D call TRBD1 (5 bases). The CDR3, as DNA: TGTGCCAGCAGCTTGAAACAGGGCAATCAGCCCCAGCATTTT. Translation: CASSLKQGNQPQHF.